The entry that follows covers one T cell receptor beta chain sequence. This entry comes from a study of control samples from healthy donors and cancer patients. Germline assignment: CDR1 SGHDT and CDR2 YYEEEE. This CDR3 has 16 amino acids. The ends were cut back, 1 base at V and 4 bases at J, with 16 bases in the middle. The table came from immunoSEQ multiplex PCR; TCRdb's copy has only in-frame clones and leaves some out. In the table there are about 140,000 clones, around 90% of which are singletons. The gene calls are TRBV5-6 and TRBJ2-3; TRBD2 is a possible D gene (5 bases). The TCR comes from a man between 25 and 39 years old in good health. Sequencing input: blood. The CDR3 loop is CASSLKRQYLADTQYF. CDR3 coding DNA: TGTGCCAGCAGCTTGAAGCGGCAGTATTTAGCAGATACGCAGTATTTT.